The present T cell receptor (beta chain) was sequenced within a study of beta chain features in type 1 diabetes. Every isolated RNA sample was fully reverse transcribed, so sequencing captured expressed TCRB transcripts. Method: immunoSEQ multiplex PCR; TCRdb's copy keeps in-frame clones and lacks some. The sample yields hundreds of thousands of clones, approximately 30% seen once. V lost 4 bases to trimming and J lost 4 bases; unmatched junction nucleotides: 6. The CDR3 consists of 16 residues. Germline V gene data show CDR1 as MNHNS and CDR2 as SASEGT. Sequencing input: naive CD4+ T cells from blood. The clonotype originates from a man between 18 and 35 years old in good health. J is TRBJ2-1 and V is TRBV6-1; TRBD2 agrees at 11 bases. The CDR3 spells CASSAQPSGGYNEQFF. CDR3 in DNA: TGTGCCAGCAGTGCCCAACCTAGCGGGGGGTACAATGAGCAGTTCTTC.